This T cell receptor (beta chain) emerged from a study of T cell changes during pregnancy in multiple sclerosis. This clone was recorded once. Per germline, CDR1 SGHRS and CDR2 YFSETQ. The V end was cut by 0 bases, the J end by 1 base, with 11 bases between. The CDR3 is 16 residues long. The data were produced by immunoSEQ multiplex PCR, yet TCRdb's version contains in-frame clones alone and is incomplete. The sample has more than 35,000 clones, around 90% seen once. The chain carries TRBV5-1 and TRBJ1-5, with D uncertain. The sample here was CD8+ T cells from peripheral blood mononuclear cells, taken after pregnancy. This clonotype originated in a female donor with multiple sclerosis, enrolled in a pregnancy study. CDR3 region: CASSLVERASNQPQHF. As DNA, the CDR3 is TGCGCCAGCAGCTTGGTAGAGAGAGCCAGCAATCAGCCCCAGCATTTT.